These T cell receptor beta chains were read from a single sample in a study of shared T cell receptors in the human thymus. Using immunoSEQ multiplex PCR, the repertoire was profiled, and TCRdb retains in-frame clones only, with some absent. Of hundreds of thousands of clones in the sample, roughly 94% are singletons; the top ten hold roughly 0.02%. The sample was thymocytes. The origin of the receptors is a human donor. The CDR3 runs from the conserved cysteine through the conserved F or W. The D gene is left open where the match is weak. Clone size is given for some rows only: seen once, a few or many times, or a class if the clone is expanded.

>TRBD2|TRBJ2-2|TRBV6-1|NA
TGTGCCAGCCTACCTAGCGGGAAGGGCACCGGGGAGCTGTTTTTT
CASLPSGKGTGELFF
>TRBD2|TRBJ2-1|TRBV25-1|NA
TGTGCCAGCAGTGAATACGGGGGGTATAGCTCCTACAATGAGCAGTTCTTC
CASSEYGGYSSYNEQFF
>TRBD1|TRBJ2-1|TRBV6-1|NA
TGTGCCAGCAGTGTAGGGACAGGGCCCTACAATGAGCAGTTCTTC
CASSVGTGPYNEQFF
>NA|TRBJ1-4|TRBV27|NA
TGTGCCAGCAGTGAAAGTCGGGGGGCCACTAATGAAAAACTGTTTTTT
CASSESRGATNEKLFF
>NA|TRBJ1-2|TRBV19|NA
TGTGCCAGCCGCCGGGGCGGGGACCACTATGGCTACACCTTC
CASRRGGDHYGYTF
>TRBD2|TRBJ2-2|TRBV28|NA
TGTGCCACCCTAAGCGGGAGATCCAACACCGGGGAGCTGTTTTTT
CATLSGRSNTGELFF
>NA|TRBJ2-7|TRBV5-6|NA
TGTGCCAGCAGCTTTCGAGCGGTTCGGGAGTACGAGCAGTACTTC
CASSFRAVREYEQYF
>NA|TRBJ2-3|TRBV7-9|once
TGTGCCAGCAGCTTTACAGGCCCCCAGGGGAGGAACACAGATACGCAGTATTTT
CASSFTGPQGRNTDTQYF
>TRBD1|TRBJ2-3|TRBV28|NA
TGTGCCAGCAGCTCGGGACAGGGTACAGATACGCAGTATTTT
CASSSGQGTDTQYF
>TRBD2|TRBJ2-7|TRBV4-1|NA
TGCGCCAGCAGCCAAGAGGTTCTAGCGGGAGCCTACGAGCAGTACTTC
CASSQEVLAGAYEQYF
>NA|TRBJ2-7|TRBV6-5|NA
TGTGCCAGCAGTTACTCCAAGACAGAGACCTACGAGCAGTACTTC
CASSYSKTETYEQYF
>NA|TRBJ1-1|TRBV15|NA
TGTGCCACCAGCAGAGGGGGCAAAACAGGGCGTCTCGAAGCTTTCTTT
CATSRGGKTGRLEAFF
>NA|TRBJ1-2|TRBV5-1|NA
TGCGCCAGCAGGCCCAGGGAGTACTATGGCTACACCTTC
CASRPREYYGYTF
>TRBD2|TRBJ2-2|TRBV7-2|NA
TGTGCCAGCAGCTTAGCGAAGACTAGCAGAGGACTACCCGGGGAGCTGTTTTTT
CASSLAKTSRGLPGELFF
>TRBD1|TRBJ1-5|TRBV4-1|NA
TGCGCCAGCAGCCAAGAACCGGGACAGGGGAATCAGCCCCAGCATTTT
CASSQEPGQGNQPQHF
>TRBD1|TRBJ2-7|TRBV27|NA
TGTGCCAGCAGTTTTAAAGGACAGGGGGCCTACGAGCAGTACTTC
CASSFKGQGAYEQYF
>NA|TRBJ2-1|TRBV4-2|NA
TGTGCCAGCAGCCAAGTAAGTCTAGCGCCTAACAATGAGCAGTTCTTC
CASSQVSLAPNNEQFF
>TRBD1|TRBJ2-5|TRBV25-1|NA
TGTGCCAGCAGGAAGGGACAGGGGGCACCCCCCGGAGAGACCCAGTACTTC
CASRKGQGAPPGETQYF
>TRBD1|TRBJ2-7|TRBV7-9|NA
TGTGCCAGCAGCCCACGGGCGGCGATCAGGGGGCCCGCGTACGAGCAGTACTTC
CASSPRAAIRGPAYEQYF
>TRBD1|TRBJ2-3|TRBV14|NA
TGTGCCAGCAGCCCAACCGGGACAGGGCGGAGCACAGATACGCAGTATTTT
CASSPTGTGRSTDTQYF
>TRBD1|TRBJ2-7|TRBV28|NA
TGTGCCAGCAGTTTGGCGACGGAGACAGGGGGGACCCCTCCCTCCTACGAGCAGTACTTC
CASSLATETGGTPPSYEQYF
>NA|TRBJ2-7|TRBV29-1|NA
TGCAGCGTTGATTTGGTCGGTCAGGCGGGGCCACTTCATCCCCATACCTACGAGCAGTACTTC
CSVDLVGQAGPLHPHTYEQYF
>NA|TRBJ1-5|TRBV2|NA
TGTGCCAGCAGTGAGATACGTCCTCAGCCCCAGCATTTT
CASSEIRPQPQHF
>NA|TRBJ2-7|TRBV18|NA
TGTGCCAGCTCACCACCCAGACACGTCCCAAGGAACGAGCAGTACTTC
CASSPPRHVPRNEQYF
>NA|TRBJ1-2|TRBV14|NA
TGTGCCAGCAGCCAGGCTGGGACACCTAACTATGGCTACACCTTC
CASSQAGTPNYGYTF
>NA|TRBJ2-3|TRBV5-4|once
TGTGCCAGCAGCTTGTGGGGGTCAGATACGCAGTATTTT
CASSLWGSDTQYF
>TRBD2|TRBJ2-7|TRBV7-2|NA
TGTGCCAGCAGCCAGCGGGAGTGGTTGGGAGAGCAGTACTTC
CASSQREWLGEQYF